This is a list of T cell receptor beta chains from one sample in a study of blood T cell repertoires in COVID-19. Produced via immunoSEQ multiplex PCR; TCRdb's table is partial and in-frame only. Of under 95,000 clones in the sample, roughly 87% are singletons; the top ten hold 4.5% to 6%. Material for sequencing was peripheral blood. The receptors here all came from a woman older than 75 with acute or convalescent COVID-19. Both conserved end residues are part of each CDR3. D genes are given only for firm matches. Where a row states a size, it is once, few, many or the class of an expanded clone; other rows omit it.

CDR3 protein,CDR3 DNA,D gene,V gene,J gene,clone size
CSVERSSYNEQFF,TGCAGCGTTGAACGCAGCTCCTACAATGAGCAGTTCTTC,.,TRBV29-1,TRBJ2-1,once
CASSRDYLYNEQFF,TGTGCCAGCAGTCGGGACTATCTATACAATGAGCAGTTCTTC,TRBD2,TRBV11-2,TRBJ2-1,.
CASSFGSSGTEAFF,TGTGCCAGTAGTTTCGGGTCATCGGGCACTGAAGCTTTCTTT,.,TRBV19,TRBJ1-1,.
CASSRDRAIGNEQFF,TGCGCCAGCAGTCGGGACAGGGCCATCGGGAATGAGCAGTTCTTC,TRBD1,TRBV5-1,TRBJ2-1,.
CASSPNGEGYTF,TGTGCCAGCTCACCAAACGGAGAGGGCTACACCTTC,.,TRBV18,TRBJ1-2,.
CASSPYIGQGASGYTF,TGTGCCAGCAGTCCGTATATCGGACAGGGGGCTTCCGGCTACACCTTC,TRBD1,TRBV27,TRBJ1-2,.
CASSSQGAGGNTIYF,TGTGCCAGCAGCTCACAGGGGGCCGGAGGAAACACCATATATTTT,TRBD1,TRBV7-8,TRBJ1-3,.
CASSQGQGPTYEQYF,TGCGCCAGCAGCCAAGGACAGGGGCCCACCTACGAGCAGTACTTC,TRBD1,TRBV4-1,TRBJ2-7,.
CASSPLGGAGGIGDTQYF,TGTGCCAGCAGCCCCCTCGGGGGAGCGGGGGGAATCGGAGATACGCAGTATTTT,TRBD2,TRBV7-2,TRBJ2-3,.
CASSLSRGAYGYTF,TGCGCCAGCAGCTTATCCAGGGGTGCCTATGGCTACACCTTC,.,TRBV5-1,TRBJ1-2,few
CASSLVGEQGTRYTF,TGTGCCAGCAGCTTGGTCGGGGAACAGGGGACGCGCTACACCTTC,TRBD1,TRBV5-6,TRBJ1-2,.
CSVEALPRVGSSYEQYF,TGCAGCGTTGAAGCCCTACCCAGGGTAGGGTCCTCCTACGAGCAGTACTTC,.,TRBV29-1,TRBJ2-7,.
CASSLVGQVNQPQHF,TGTGCCAGCAGCTTAGTTGGTCAGGTTAATCAGCCCCAGCATTTT,.,TRBV7-2,TRBJ1-5,.
CASSLQGTNTGELFF,TGTGCCAGCAGCTTACAGGGCACGAACACCGGGGAGCTGTTTTTT,.,TRBV7-2,TRBJ2-2,.
CAWKGLAGTYEQYF,TGTGCCTGGAAGGGACTAGCGGGTACCTACGAGCAGTACTTC,TRBD2,TRBV30,TRBJ2-7,.
CASSLGGGLNQPQHF,TGCGCCAGCAGCTTGGGTGGGGGACTCAATCAGCCCCAGCATTTT,.,TRBV5-1,TRBJ1-5,.
CASSLGGKTVGGYTF,TGTGCCAGCAGCCTTGGGGGGAAGACGGTGGGAGGCTACACCTTC,.,TRBV6-5,TRBJ1-2,.
CASTAQGAMGTEAFF,TGTGCCAGCACCGCACAGGGGGCGATGGGGACTGAAGCTTTCTTT,TRBD1,TRBV9,TRBJ1-1,.
CASSLELGASYNEQFF,TGTGCCAGCAGCTTAGAGCTGGGGGCTAGCTACAATGAGCAGTTCTTC,.,TRBV11-2,TRBJ2-1,.
CASSSYRGATNEKLFF,TGTGCCAGTAGTTCCTACAGGGGAGCAACTAATGAAAAACTGTTTTTT,TRBD1,TRBV19,TRBJ1-4,.
CASSATDYEQYF,TGTGCCAGCAGCGCAACAGACTACGAGCAGTACTTC,.,TRBV9,TRBJ2-7,few
CASSQATGGVGYTF,TGTGCCAGCAGCCAGGCGACAGGGGGCGTTGGCTACACCTTC,TRBD1,TRBV3-1/TRBV3-2,TRBJ1-2,.
CASSEYRTYEQYF,TGTGCCAGCAGTGAATACAGAACCTACGAGCAGTACTTC,.,TRBV6-1,TRBJ2-7,.
CASSFGRGEDGYTF,TGTGCCAGCAGCTTCGGCAGGGGTGAAGATGGCTACACCTTC,.,TRBV7-9,TRBJ1-2,few
CASSLSRSSGNTIYF,TGTGCCAGCAGCTTATCTCGGAGCTCTGGAAACACCATATATTTT,.,TRBV7-8,TRBJ1-3,.
CASSLGTAYQETQYF,TGTGCCAGCAGCTTAGGGACAGCGTACCAAGAGACCCAGTACTTC,.,TRBV7-9,TRBJ2-5,.
CATSRGGQGSEETQYF,TGTGCCACCAGCAGAGGGGGACAGGGGTCCGAAGAGACCCAGTACTTC,TRBD1,TRBV15,TRBJ2-5,.
CASSVGGRESGNTIYF,TGTGCCAGCAGCGTAGGAGGCAGGGAATCCGGAAACACCATATATTTT,.,TRBV9,TRBJ1-3,.
CASRGLIVSTDTQYF,TGTGCCAGCAGGGGCCTTATCGTGAGCACAGATACGCAGTATTTT,.,TRBV6-5,TRBJ2-3,.
CASSPWTSTDTQYF,TGTGCCAGCAGCCCCTGGACAAGCACAGATACGCAGTATTTT,.,TRBV5-4,TRBJ2-3,.
CAWSVSRGNQPQHF,TGTGCCTGGAGTGTATCGAGGGGCAATCAGCCCCAGCATTTT,.,TRBV30,TRBJ1-5,.
CASSSQGAGNTIYF,TGTGCCAGCAGCTCCCAGGGGGCTGGAAACACCATATATTTT,TRBD1,TRBV7-2,TRBJ1-3,.
CASSLTGDEQYF,TGTGCCAGCAGCTTGACAGGGGACGAGCAGTACTTC,TRBD1,TRBV5-6,TRBJ2-7,.
CASRSDLRGQGWTGELFF,TGTGCCAGTAGGAGCGATCTAAGGGGGCAGGGGTGGACCGGGGAGCTGTTTTTT,TRBD1,TRBV19,TRBJ2-2,few
CASSYSLAGGPPETQYF,TGTGCCAGCAGTTACTCACTAGCGGGGGGCCCTCCTGAGACCCAGTACTTC,TRBD2,TRBV6-2/TRBV6-3,TRBJ2-5,.
CASSLGLVRGNTIYF,TGTGCCAGCAGCTTGGGGTTGGTGAGAGGAAACACCATATATTTT,.,TRBV5-8,TRBJ1-3,.
CASSSVQGVGNQPQHF,TGTGCCAGCAGTTCCGTTCAGGGGGTGGGCAATCAGCCCCAGCATTTT,TRBD1,TRBV27,TRBJ1-5,.
CASSSRGFRGQPQHF,TGTGCCAGCAGTTCCAGGGGGTTTCGAGGTCAGCCCCAGCATTTT,TRBD1,TRBV6-5,TRBJ1-5,.
CASSPSSSGRAGYEQYF,TGTGCCAGCAGCCCCTCCTCTAGCGGGAGGGCCGGGTACGAGCAGTACTTC,TRBD2,TRBV11-2,TRBJ2-7,.